A selection of T cell receptor beta chains follows, all from one sample in a study of T cell responses to AZD1222 COVID-19 vaccine. The protocol was immunoSEQ multiplex PCR, while the TCRdb copy is restricted to in-frame clones and leaves out a portion. The sample yields about 160,000 clones, roughly nine tenths seen once. The input for sequencing was peripheral blood, taken on day 0 of AZD1222 vaccination. These receptors all stem from an adult in good health. The CDR3 runs from the conserved cysteine through the conserved F or W.

J | V | CDR3
TRBJ1-2 | TRBV27 | CASSSTQQGMNTF
TRBJ2-2 | TRBV6-6 | CASSPNQLQPTNTGELFF
TRBJ1-2 | TRBV4-3 | CASSRLRGTNYGYTF
TRBJ1-1 | TRBV30 | CAWSPKGGTGAEAFF
TRBJ1-1 | TRBV27 | CASSTSRNTEAFF
TRBJ2-1 | TRBV28 | CASRTLGQGFDEQFF
TRBJ1-1 | TRBV15 | CATNSPSLNTEAFF
TRBJ2-7 | TRBV4-3 | CASSQGGHSEQYF
TRBJ1-5 | TRBV28 | CASSLPMAGGQPQHF
TRBJ2-3 | TRBV28 | CASSFPGFTDTQYF
TRBJ2-7 | TRBV9 | CASSPSWEREFKQYF
TRBJ1-1 | TRBV5-1 | CASSQGKFQLRSTEAFF
TRBJ1-5 | TRBV19 | CASSMLLTGAGQPQHF
TRBJ1-1 | TRBV6-1 | CASSEKAGLERVTEAFF
TRBJ1-6 | TRBV24-1 | CATSEGHYNSPLHF